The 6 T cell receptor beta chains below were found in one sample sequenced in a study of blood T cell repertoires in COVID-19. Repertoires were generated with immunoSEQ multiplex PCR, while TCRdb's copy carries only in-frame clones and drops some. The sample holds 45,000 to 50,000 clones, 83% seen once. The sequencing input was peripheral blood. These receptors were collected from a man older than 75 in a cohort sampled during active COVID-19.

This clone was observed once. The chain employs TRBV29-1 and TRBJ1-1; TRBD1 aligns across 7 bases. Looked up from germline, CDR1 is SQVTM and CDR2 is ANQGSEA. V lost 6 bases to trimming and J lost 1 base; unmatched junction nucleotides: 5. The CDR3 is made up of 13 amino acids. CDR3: CSVRDRTNTEAFF. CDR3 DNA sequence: TGCAGCGTGAGGGACAGAACGAACACTGAAGCTTTCTTT.

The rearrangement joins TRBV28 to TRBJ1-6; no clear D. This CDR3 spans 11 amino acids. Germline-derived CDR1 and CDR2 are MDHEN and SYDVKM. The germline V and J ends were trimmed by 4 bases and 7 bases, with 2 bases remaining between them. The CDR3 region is CASSSNSPLHF. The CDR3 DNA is TGTGCCAGCAGTTCGAATTCACCCCTCCACTTT.

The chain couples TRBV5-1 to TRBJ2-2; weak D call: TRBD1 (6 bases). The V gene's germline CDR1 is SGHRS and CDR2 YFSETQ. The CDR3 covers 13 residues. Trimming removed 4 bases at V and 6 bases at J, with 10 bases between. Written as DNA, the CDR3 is TGCGCCAGCAGCCGCGGACAGTCCGGGGAGCTGTTTTTT. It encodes CASSRGQSGELFF.

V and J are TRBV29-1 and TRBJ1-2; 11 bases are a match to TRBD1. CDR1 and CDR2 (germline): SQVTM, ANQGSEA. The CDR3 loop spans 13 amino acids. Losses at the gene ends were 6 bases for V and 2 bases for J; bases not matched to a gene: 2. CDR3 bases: TGCAGCGTCGGACAGGGGGCAAACTATGGCTACACCTTC. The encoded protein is CSVGQGANYGYTF.

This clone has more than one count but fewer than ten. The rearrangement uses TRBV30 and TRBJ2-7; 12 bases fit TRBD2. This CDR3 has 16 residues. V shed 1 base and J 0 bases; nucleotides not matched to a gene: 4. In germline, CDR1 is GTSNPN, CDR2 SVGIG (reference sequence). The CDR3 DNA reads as TGTGCCTGGAGTGGACTAGCGGGGGCTCCCTCCTACGAGCAGTACTTC. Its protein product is CAWSGLAGAPSYEQYF. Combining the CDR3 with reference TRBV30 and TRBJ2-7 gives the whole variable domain SQTIHQWPATLVQPVGSPLSLECTVEGTSNPNLYWYRQAAGRGLQLLFYSVGIGQISSEVPQNLSASRPQDRQFILSSKKLLLSDSGFYLCAWSGLAGAPSYEQYFGPGTRLTVT.

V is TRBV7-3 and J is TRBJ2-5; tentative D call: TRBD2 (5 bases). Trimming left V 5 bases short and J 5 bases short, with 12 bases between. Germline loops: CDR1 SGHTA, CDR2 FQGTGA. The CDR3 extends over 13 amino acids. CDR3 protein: CASSPDEGETQYF. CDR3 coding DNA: TGTGCCAGCAGCCCGGACGAGGGCGAGACCCAGTACTTC.